This T cell receptor beta chain originates from a study of patients and donors after allogeneic stem cell transplantation. The table lists this clonotype with a count of one. The CDR3 totals 15 residues. CDR1 KGHSH and CDR2 LQKENI come from the germline V gene. With 7 bases clipped from V and 0 bases from J, the junction kept 8 bases outside the gene matches. TCRdb re-analysed the RT-PCR reads in MiXCR, keeping a single row per CDR3 protein. The table includes roughly 880,000 distinct CDR3 sequences, 15% to 20% detected once. The sequence was obtained from a human donor who was either an allogeneic HSCT recipient or a stem cell or donor lymphocyte infusion donor (not recorded which). It is not recorded whose cells these are; they may come from a transplant donor. The sample consisted of blood, either unsorted or a sorted T cell fraction (not recorded which). The chain uses TRBV18 and TRBJ1-1; 7 bases match TRBD1. The CDR3 protein is CASLSQGGMNTEAFF. CDR3 DNA sequence: TGTGCCAGCTTATCCCAGGGGGGGATGAACACTGAAGCTTTCTTT.